The 30 T cell receptor beta chains given below trace back to one sample, sequenced in a study of OX40 agonist ivuxolimab in advanced cancers. Produced via immunoSEQ multiplex PCR; TCRdb's table is partial and in-frame only. This sample has tens of thousands of clones, with 84% found just once. Sequencing used CD4+ or CD8+ T cells sorted from blood, obtained in a trial of the OX40 agonist ivuxolimab. Source of these receptors: an adult with an advanced solid tumor such as melanoma, head and neck, liver or kidney cancer.

This clone was picked up a small number of times. The chain joins TRBV7-9 to TRBJ1-2; maybe TRBD1 (5 bases). The CDR3 contains 13 residues. The V end was cut by 5 bases, the J end by 7 bases, with 14 bases between. Germline CDR1 reads SEHNR; CDR2 reads FQNEAQ (reference sequence). The CDR3 nucleotides are TGTGCCAGCAGCCCACGACGGGGGTCTGGCTACACCTTC. This sequence encodes CASSPRRGSGYTF.

This sequence joins TRBV18 and TRBJ2-1; either TRBD1 or TRBD2 may supply D (5 bases each). Germline loops: CDR1 KGHSH, CDR2 LQKENI. The CDR3 length is 15 residues. V lost 3 bases to trimming and J lost 6 bases, with 15 bases between them. As DNA, the CDR3 is TGTGCCAGCTCACCCTATCCCCTGGGGACCAATGAGCAGTTCTTC. Translation gives CASSPYPLGTNEQFF.

V and J are TRBV9 and TRBJ1-2, with D tentatively TRBD1 (5 bases). V shed 4 bases and J shed 7 bases, with 17 bases lying between them. This CDR3 is built from 14 residues. Germline V gene sequence: CDR1 SGDLS, CDR2 YYNGEE. CDR3 loop: CASSPTKGQGGYTF. Written as DNA, the CDR3 is TGTGCCAGCAGCCCCACCAAGGGGCAAGGTGGCTACACCTTC.

The chain couples TRBV29-1 to TRBJ2-3; D gene uncertain. The CDR3 sequence is 12 residues long. Between the trimmed V and J ends, which lost 8 bases and 1 base, there was a span of 10 bases. Germline lookup yields CDR1 SQVTM and CDR2 ANQGSEA. The CDR3 nucleotides read TGCAGCTCCACGTTGGGCACAGATACGCAGTATTTT. Translating gives CSSTLGTDTQYF.

Regarding this clone: Different DNA sequences within this sample yield the same CDR3. V and J are TRBV4-1 and TRBJ1-5, with TRBD1 as a possible D gene (6 bases). This CDR3 comprises 15 residues. The V gene lost 0 bases and the J gene lost 7 bases, with 13 bases spanning the gap. Germline-derived CDR1 and CDR2 are MGHRA and YSYEKL. In DNA form, the CDR3 reads TGCGCCAGCAGCCAAGATCCCAGGGGCGACCAGCCCCAGCATTTT. Protein sequence: CASSQDPRGDQPQHF.

V is TRBV19 and J is TRBJ2-6; tentatively, D is TRBD2 (7 bases). The CDR3 consists of 19 residues. Trimming removed 4 bases from V and 0 bases from J, with 19 bases in between. Germline loops: CDR1 LNHDA, CDR2 SQIVND (reference sequence). CDR3 sequence: CASSTPRRGGNSGANVLTF. DNA of the CDR3: TGTGCCAGTAGTACCCCGAGGAGGGGGGGGAACTCTGGGGCCAACGTCCTGACTTTC.

This clone has only one observation. The chain joins TRBV9 to TRBJ2-5, with D perhaps matching TRBD1 (6 bases). Germline CDR1 and CDR2: SGDLS and YYNGEE. There are 14 residues in the CDR3. V dropped 2 bases and J dropped 2 bases, with 10 bases sitting between them. The CDR3 loop is CASSVDRTQETQYF. DNA for the CDR3: TGTGCCAGCAGCGTCGACAGGACGCAAGAGACCCAGTACTTC.

The J gene is TRBJ1-4, the V gene TRBV11-2, with D perhaps TRBD1 (5 bases). The CDR3 spans 15 residues. The ends were cut back, 0 bases at V and 7 bases at J, with 12 bases in the middle. Germline V lookup: CDR1 SGHAT, CDR2 FQNNGV. The CDR3 DNA reads TGTGCCAGCAGCTTAGAATGGGGGTCTCGTGAAAAACTGTTTTTT. Amino acid sequence: CASSLEWGSREKLFF. Combining the CDR3 with reference TRBV11-2 and TRBJ1-4 gives the whole variable domain EAGVAQSPRYKIIEKRQSVAFWCNPISGHATLYWYQQILGQGPKLLIQFQNNGVVDDSQLPKDRFSAERLKGVDSTLKIQPAKLEDSAVYLCASSLEWGSREKLFFGSGTQLSVL.

The chain combines TRBV19 with TRBJ2-7; tentative D call: TRBD2 (5 bases). V shed 7 bases and J shed 7 bases, with 17 bases lying between them. Per the germline V gene, CDR1 is LNHDA and CDR2 is SQIVND (reference sequence). The CDR3 is 13 amino acids. CDR3 region: CASTPPGGWEQYF. The CDR3 DNA follows: TGTGCCAGTACCCCCCCTGGAGGCTGGGAGCAGTACTTC.

V usage is TRBV6-5 and J usage is TRBJ1-1, with a weak D call TRBD1 (6 bases). Between the trimmed V and J ends, which lost 0 bases and 1 base, there was a span of 9 bases. Germline values: CDR1 MNHEY, CDR2 SVGAGI. The CDR3 runs 15 residues. The CDR3 loop reads CASSYSMTGNTEAFF. CDR3 nucleotides: TGTGCCAGCAGTTACTCTATGACAGGGAACACTGAAGCTTTCTTT.

CDR3 protein: CASSSASSSGNTIYF. The CDR3 region has the DNA TGTGCCAGCAGCTCCGCCAGCAGCTCTGGAAACACCATATATTTT. The chain carries TRBV7-9 and TRBJ1-3; D is unresolved. Germline loops: CDR1 SEHNR, CDR2 FQNEAQ (reference sequence). Trimming stripped 4 bases from V and 0 bases from J, with 10 bases between. CDR3 length equals 15 residues.

In its sample, this clone was seen a few times. The gene calls are TRBV4-2 and TRBJ1-6; no clear D gene. The ends were cut back, 2 bases at V and 14 bases at J, with 22 bases in the middle. The length of the CDR3 is 16 residues. CDR1 and CDR2 (germline): LGHNA, YNFKEQ. In DNA form, the CDR3 reads TGTGCCAGCAGCCAACGTGGCGGGAACACCCCTTTATCCCTCCACTTT. It codes for CASSQRGGNTPLSLHF.

The chain has TRBV7-6 and TRBJ2-7, with D possibly being TRBD1 (6 bases). Germline V gene sequence: CDR1 SGHVS, CDR2 FNYEAQ. Trimming left V 3 bases short and J 3 bases short, with 15 bases between. The CDR3 spans 15 residues. The CDR3 reads CASSLRGTGSYEQYF. CDR3 sequence (DNA): TGTGCCAGCAGCTTGAGGGGAACAGGGAGCTACGAGCAGTACTTC.

This chain links TRBV27 with TRBJ1-2; D gene uncertain. Germline V lookup: CDR1 MNHEY, CDR2 SMNVEV (reference sequence). V dropped 0 bases and J dropped 0 bases, with 5 bases sitting between them. This CDR3 spans 14 amino acids. DNA of the CDR3: TGTGCCAGCAGTTTATCTATAGCTAACTATGGCTACACCTTC. The encoded protein is CASSLSIANYGYTF.

This rearrangement joins TRBV27 to TRBJ2-6, with D maybe TRBD1 (6 bases). CDR1 is MNHEY, CDR2 SMNVEV, per germline (reference sequence). CDR3 length: 15 residues. The ends were cut back, 4 bases at V and 2 bases at J, with 9 bases in the middle. The CDR3 DNA reads as TGTGCCAGCAGTTCCGGGACAACTGGGGCCAACGTCCTGACTTTC. It translates to CASSSGTTGANVLTF.

The chain carries TRBV4-3 and TRBJ2-1; 8 nucleotides agree with TRBD1. J lost 8 bases, V lost 0 bases, and 6 bases had no gene match. The CDR3 is made up of 15 amino acids. CDR1 LGHNA and CDR2 YSLEER come from the germline V gene. CDR3 in amino acids: CASSQDRSTGDEQFF. The CDR3 DNA follows: TGCGCCAGCAGCCAAGATAGGTCGACAGGGGATGAGCAGTTCTTC.

The chain carries TRBV5-1 and TRBJ2-2; 7 bases align to TRBD1. In germline, CDR1 is SGHRS, CDR2 YFSETQ. The CDR3 is 16 residues long. With V trimmed by 7 bases and J by 1 base, 10 bases remained unmatched. The CDR3 DNA reads as TGCGCCAGCCAGCCCAGGGGGTATCGGAACACCGGGGAGCTGTTTTTT. Translation gives CASQPRGYRNTGELFF.

This clone came up once. The CDR3 bases are TGTGCCAGCAGCTTAGACAGGGGTCCAGATACGCAGTATTTT. This codes for CASSLDRGPDTQYF. The chain employs TRBV11-1 and TRBJ2-3, with 7 bases fitting TRBD1. V lost 1 base, J lost 4 bases, and 2 bases stayed unmatched. Germline V gene lookup returns CDR1 SGHAT and CDR2 FQDESV (reference sequence). The CDR3 has 14 residues.

This clone was found a few times. V and J are TRBV19 and TRBJ2-1; D not resolved. The germline V gene has CDR1 LNHDA and CDR2 SQIVND (reference sequence). Trimming shortened V by 5 bases and J by 2 bases, and 13 bases separated the two germline ends. This CDR3 comprises 15 residues. The CDR3 sequence: CASSFRHGTYNEQFF. The DNA of the CDR3 is TGTGCCAGTAGTTTCCGACATGGTACCTACAATGAGCAGTTCTTC.

The sample holds a few counts of this clone. The chain employs TRBV7-2 and TRBJ2-7; 9 bases match TRBD2. CDR1 is SGHTA, CDR2 FQGNSA, per germline. The CDR3 has 15 residues. Trimming cost V 5 bases and J 3 bases; bases outside gene matches: 8. CDR3 loop: CASSRIAGVLYEQYF. CDR3 bases: TGTGCCAGCAGCCGAATAGCGGGAGTTCTCTACGAGCAGTACTTC.

This chain connects TRBV28 to TRBJ2-7; maybe TRBD1 (5 bases). Germline assignment: CDR1 MDHEN and CDR2 SYDVKM. V was clipped by 8 bases and J by 0 bases, with 11 bases between them. The CDR3 is made up of 13 amino acids. In DNA form, the CDR3 reads TGTGCCAGCTTAAACAGGATCTCCTACGAGCAGTACTTC. This translates into CASLNRISYEQYF.

The count of this clone is one. This chain uses TRBV14 with TRBJ2-5; TRBD1 matches at 8 bases. The CDR3 consists of 18 residues. The V and J ends lost 0 bases and 0 bases, in that order; junction bases with no gene match: 9. Germline V CDR1 and CDR2: SGHDN, FVKESK. The CDR3 loop is CASSQDWLGTGNQETQYF. In DNA, the CDR3 is TGTGCCAGCAGCCAAGATTGGTTAGGGACAGGTAACCAAGAGACCCAGTACTTC.

The table lists this clone with a few counts. This sequence joins TRBV9 and TRBJ1-1; no reliable D call. In germline, CDR1 is SGDLS, CDR2 YYNGEE. The germline V and J ends were trimmed by 2 bases and 0 bases, with 5 bases remaining between them. This CDR3 contains 13 residues. This CDR3 is CASSVRVNTEAFF. The CDR3 region has the DNA TGTGCCAGCAGCGTTAGGGTGAACACTGAAGCTTTCTTT.

J is TRBJ2-5 and V is TRBV2; no clear D. Germline V gene sequence: CDR1 SNHLY, CDR2 FYNNEI. The CDR3 sequence is 10 residues long. V was pared by 5 bases and J by 2 bases, with 0 bases between. This chain's CDR3 is CASSQETQYF. The CDR3 DNA sequence: TGTGCCAGCAGTCAAGAGACCCAGTACTTC.

In this sample, this clone turned up a few times. The chain combines TRBV23-1 with TRBJ2-7; 7 bases are shared with TRBD2. TRBV23-1 is reported as an ORF; its role is uncertain. CDR3 length: 16 amino acids. Trimming cost V 1 base and J 3 bases; bases outside gene matches: 9. CDR3 nucleotide sequence: TGCGCCAGCAGTCAATGTTGGGGGACTAAAAACTACGAGCAGTACTTC. It translates to CASSQCWGTKNYEQYF.

The chain links TRBV30 to TRBJ1-1; 7 bases align to TRBD1. The CDR3 is 17 residues long. The junction had 14 bases not matched to a gene; V was cut back by 2 bases and J by 2 bases. Germline CDR1 is GTSNPN and CDR2 is SVGIG (reference sequence). The CDR3 here is CAWSLPKAWTGNTEAFF. The CDR3 bases are TGTGCCTGGAGTCTACCCAAAGCTTGGACAGGCAACACTGAAGCTTTCTTT. Full variable domain (rest looked up from reference TRBV30 and TRBJ1-1): SQTIHQWPATLVQPVGSPLSLECTVEGTSNPNLYWYRQAAGRGLQLLFYSVGIGQISSEVPQNLSASRPQDRQFILSSKKLLLSDSGFYLCAWSLPKAWTGNTEAFFGQGTRLTVV.

The chain uses TRBV5-1 and TRBJ1-3; 9 positions agree with TRBD1. Germline CDR1 and CDR2: SGHRS and YFSETQ. The CDR3 has 15 residues. V lost 4 bases and J lost 2; bases outside the gene matches: 4. In nucleotides, the CDR3 is TGCGCCAGCAGCCGGGACAGGGCCGCTGGAAACACCATATATTTT. Its translation: CASSRDRAAGNTIYF.

V is TRBV28 and J is TRBJ1-4, with 8 positions matching TRBD1. The V and J ends lost 3 bases and 3 bases, in that order; junction bases with no gene match: 0. The CDR3 extends over 14 amino acids. Germline V CDR1 and CDR2: MDHEN, SYDVKM. CDR3 DNA: TGTGCCAGCAGTTTGACAGGGGCTAATGAAAAACTGTTTTTT. This codes for CASSLTGANEKLFF.

V gene TRBV6-1 combines with J gene TRBJ2-7; D gene uncertain. The CDR3 extends over 10 amino acids. Germline lookup yields CDR1 MNHNS and CDR2 SASEGT. Between the trimmed V and J ends, which lost 6 bases and 2 bases, there was a span of 2 bases. In DNA, the CDR3 is TGTGCCAGCAGAGCCTACGAGCAGTACTTC. Translation gives CASRAYEQYF.

The chain couples TRBV30 to TRBJ2-5; 9 nucleotides align to TRBD1. J lost 4 bases, V lost 5 bases, and 2 bases had no gene match. Germline assignment: CDR1 GTSNPN and CDR2 SVGIG (reference sequence). The CDR3 extends over 12 amino acids. The CDR3 is CAWGDRAETQYF. DNA of the CDR3: TGTGCCTGGGGGGACAGGGCAGAGACCCAGTACTTC.